Sequencing of this T cell receptor beta chain was carried out in a study of cytomegalovirus exposure and HLA in healthy donors. Study-wide findings and caveats: Sequencing depth across donors, presence/absence analyses assumed, was roughly uniform. The sole available immune exposure information was CMV serostatus. The study flagged about 150 TCR beta chains as cytomegalovirus-associated.

The PCR had 60 Vbeta and 13 Jbeta primers. Profiled with immunoSEQ multiplex PCR; TCRdb holds only in-frame clones, not every one. The sample has some 110,000 clones, approximately 70% seen once. A remark on this clone: The antigen is undetermined.

Trimming took 3 bases from V and 4 from J, leaving 7 bases between them. The CDR3 totals 13 residues. Germline lookup yields CDR1 SGHTA and CDR2 FQGNSA. Sequencing was done on a sample of PBMCs. This sequence joins TRBV7-2 and TRBJ1-3, with D uncertain. This sequence originates from a man aged 25-45 years in good health and CMV-seropositive. CDR3 residues: CASSLGGGNTIYF. CDR3 sequence (DNA): TGTGCCAGCAGCTTGGGAGGGGGAAACACCATATATTTT.